The 16 T cell receptor beta chains presented below share a single source sample, sequenced in a study of OX40 agonist ivuxolimab in advanced cancers. Here immunoSEQ multiplex PCR was the method, and the copy in TCRdb shows in-frame clones only, minus some. The sample lists about 83,000 clones; 75% to 95% were seen once. Sequences were derived from CD4+ or CD8+ T cells sorted from blood, sampled in a trial of the OX40 agonist ivuxolimab. The source of these receptors is an adult with an advanced solid tumor such as melanoma, head and neck, liver or kidney cancer.

The chain couples TRBV6-5 to TRBJ1-1; D may be TRBD1 (6 bases). CDR3 length: 14 amino acids. Germline V gives CDR1 MNHEY, CDR2 SVGAGI. Between the trimmed V and J ends, which lost 0 bases and 3 bases, there was a span of 8 bases. The CDR3 DNA reads as TGTGCCAGCAGTTACTCGCAGGGGTACACTGAAGCTTTCTTT. Residues: CASSYSQGYTEAFF.

The chain links TRBV2 to TRBJ1-2; D remains ambiguous. The CDR3 has 13 residues. Trimming shortened V by 6 bases and J by 2 bases, and 10 bases separated the two germline ends. Germline values: CDR1 SNHLY, CDR2 FYNNEI. The CDR3 DNA is TGTGCCAGCAGGGGTCCAAGGAACTATGGCTACACCTTC. This gives the protein CASRGPRNYGYTF.

This chain joins TRBV7-9 and TRBJ2-1; 12 bases fit TRBD2. Trimming removed 5 bases from V and 0 bases from J; junction bases left unmatched: 8. CDR1 and CDR2 (germline): SEHNR, FQNEAQ (reference sequence). CDR3 size: 18 residues. CDR3 sequence (DNA): TGTGCCAGCAGCCCGGCGACTAGCGGGGGTATCTCCTACAATGAGCAGTTCTTC. As protein: CASSPATSGGISYNEQFF.

The chain recombines TRBV4-1 with TRBJ1-3; D gene unclear. Germline V gives CDR1 MGHRA, CDR2 YSYEKL. V lost 1 base to trimming and J lost 0 bases, with 4 bases between them. The CDR3 is 14 amino acids. The CDR3: CASSQGISGNTIYF. The CDR3 DNA reads TGCGCCAGCAGCCAAGGAATCTCTGGAAACACCATATATTTT.

This chain's CDR3 is CASSEYRLESYNEQFF. The DNA for the CDR3 is TGTGCCAGCAGTGAGTATCGGCTAGAATCCTACAATGAGCAGTTCTTC. The chain uses TRBV2 and TRBJ2-1; D is undetermined. CDR3 length: 16 residues. The V gene lost 3 bases and the J gene lost 1 base, with 13 bases spanning the gap. The V gene's germline CDR1 is SNHLY and CDR2 FYNNEI.

CDR3 sequence reads: CASSQSRRNTEAFF. CDR3 coding DNA: TGCGCCAGCAGCCAATCTAGGCGGAACACTGAAGCTTTCTTT. This chain joins TRBV4-1 and TRBJ1-1; D remains ambiguous. Germline V gives CDR1 MGHRA, CDR2 YSYEKL. V was shortened by 2 bases and J by 1 base, with 8 bases between the two germline ends. The CDR3 spans 14 residues.

The chain has TRBV7-2 and TRBJ2-1, with unresolved D. Trimming shortened V by 1 base and J by 9 bases, and 10 bases separated the two germline ends. The CDR3 contains 13 residues. Germline V lookup: CDR1 SGHTA, CDR2 FQGNSA. Written as DNA, the CDR3 is TGTGCCAGCAGCTTAGATAGCCTGGGTGAGCAGTTCTTC. Protein sequence: CASSLDSLGEQFF.

CDR3 DNA sequence: TGTGCCACCAGCAGAGACGGTAACTATGGCTACACCTTC. It is translated as CATSRDGNYGYTF. The chain has TRBV15 and TRBJ1-2, with no clear D. There are 13 residues in the CDR3. Trimming removed 0 bases at V and 1 base at J, with 3 bases between. CDR1 is LNHNV, CDR2 YYDKDF, per germline (reference sequence). The whole variable domain, remainder taken from reference TRBV15 and TRBJ1-2, is DAMVIQNPRYQVTQFGKPVTLSCSQTLNHNVMYWYQQKSSQAPKLLFHYYDKDFNNEADTPDNFQSRRPNTSFCFLDIRSPGLGDTAMYLCATSRDGNYGYTFGSGTRLTVV.

Details on this clone: Other DNA variants within this sample encode the same CDR3. The chain couples TRBV28 to TRBJ1-1; D unresolved. This CDR3 is 12 amino acids long. V lost 6 bases and J lost 3, with 8 bases in between. Germline lookup yields CDR1 MDHEN and CDR2 SYDVKM. This CDR3 is CASSTGDTEAFF. CDR3 coding DNA: TGTGCCAGCAGCACGGGAGACACTGAAGCTTTCTTT. The variable domain in full, with the rest retrieved from reference TRBV28 and TRBJ1-1, is DVKVTQSSRYLVKRTGEKVFLECVQDMDHENMFWYRQDPGLGLRLIYFSYDVKMKEKGDIPEGYSVSREKKERFSLILESASTNQTSMYLCASSTGDTEAFFGQGTRLTVV.

In its sample, this clone was seen a few times. V gene TRBV4-1 combines with J gene TRBJ2-6; a weak D match, TRBD2 (5 bases). V lost 0 bases and J 4 bases, leaving 10 bases between the germline ends. Germline CDR1 MGHRA, CDR2 YSYEKL. The CDR3 runs to 16 residues. The CDR3 reads CASSQDRGTGANVLTF. The DNA for the CDR3 is TGCGCCAGCAGCCAAGATCGGGGTACCGGGGCCAACGTCCTGACTTTC.

V gene TRBV5-5 combines with J gene TRBJ1-2; TRBD1 agrees at 7 bases. CDR1 is SGHKS, CDR2 YYEKEE, per germline (reference sequence). The CDR3 spans 12 residues. The trim removed 3 bases at V and 4 bases at J, leaving 0 bases unmatched. The CDR3 DNA follows: TGTGCCAGCAGCTGGGACAGCTATGGCTACACCTTC. Translation gives CASSWDSYGYTF.

This sequence joins TRBV27 and TRBJ2-1; TRBD2 matches 7 bases. Trimming at V came to 1 base and at J to 7 bases, leaving 10 bases not matched to a gene. Germline CDR1 is MNHEY and CDR2 is SMNVEV (reference sequence). The CDR3 totals 16 residues. CDR3 sequence: CASSLLGGSLENEQFF. Written as DNA, the CDR3 is TGTGCCAGCAGTTTATTAGGCGGGAGTCTGGAAAATGAGCAGTTCTTC.

The chain employs TRBV7-3 and TRBJ2-1, with D perhaps TRBD2 (6 bases). This CDR3 spans 15 amino acids. V was cut by 2 bases and J by 7 bases, with 15 bases left in between. CDR1 and CDR2 (germline): SGHTA, FQGTGA. CDR3 DNA: TGTGCCAGCAGCTTACGGCCGGGAGCTTTAAATGAGCAGTTCTTC. This gives the protein CASSLRPGALNEQFF. Full variable domain (remainder filled in from reference TRBV7-3 and TRBJ2-1): GAGVSQTPSNKVTEKGKYVELRCDPISGHTALYWYRQSLGQGPEFLIYFQGTGAADDSGLPNDRFFAVRPEGSVSTLKIQRTERGDSAVYLCASSLRPGALNEQFFGPGTRLTVL.

This clone was seen just once. The V call is TRBV4-2, the J call TRBJ2-7; D is ambiguous. V lost 0 bases to trimming and J lost 3 bases, with 6 bases between them. Germline assignment: CDR1 LGHNA and CDR2 YNFKEQ. CDR3 length equals 13 residues. In nucleotides, the CDR3 is TGTGCCAGCAGCCAAGATGAGGACTACGAGCAGTACTTC. This codes for CASSQDEDYEQYF.

This chain links TRBV19 with TRBJ2-1; D is ambiguous. V was shortened by 7 bases and J by 0 bases, with 10 bases between the two germline ends. The CDR3 is 14 residues long. Germline-derived CDR1 and CDR2 are LNHDA and SQIVND (reference sequence). The CDR3 DNA is TGTGCCAGTAAGCATGGAACCTCCTACAATGAGCAGTTCTTC. It yields the protein CASKHGTSYNEQFF. The whole variable domain, remainder taken from reference TRBV19 and TRBJ2-1, is DGGITQSPKYLFRKEGQNVTLSCEQNLNHDAMYWYRQDPGQGLRLIYYSQIVNDFQKGDIAEGYSVSREKKESFPLTVTSAQKNPTAFYLCASKHGTSYNEQFFGPGTRLTVL.

V is TRBV4-3 and J is TRBJ2-3; a weak D match, TRBD2 (6 bases). The CDR3 runs to 13 residues. The germline V gene has CDR1 LGHNA and CDR2 YSLEER. The V and J ends lost 3 bases and 5 bases respectively, with 9 bases between them. In DNA, the CDR3 is TGCGCCAGCAGCCAGTCGGGGGTAGATACGCAGTATTTT. Amino acid sequence: CASSQSGVDTQYF.